The sequence of this T cell receptor (beta chain) was determined in a study of T cell clusters in autoimmune cytopenias. Roughly 38,000 genome equivalents of blood DNA were amplified for TRB. TRB rearrangements were amplified by touch-down multiplex PCR with mixed TRB-A/B primers. Each CDR3 protein gets one entry in TCRdb, which reprocessed the multiplex PCR reads and gives no DNA. The sample totals about 6,400 distinct CDR3 sequences; its top ten clones hold less than 45%. The same data also contributed to another study, on T cell repertoires in aging, cancer and after chemotherapy.

The material sequenced was peripheral blood. The clonotype originates from a human donor in good health.

CDR3 residues: CASSLDGTGVNEKLFF. The chain employs TRBV5-6 and TRBJ1-4; TCRdb picks TRBD1, but there is no DNA to check that call. CDR1 and CDR2 (germline): SGHDT, YYEEEE. The CDR3 loop spans 16 amino acids.